This T cell receptor beta chain came from a study of T cell changes during pregnancy in multiple sclerosis. CDR1 is SGHRS, CDR2 YFSETQ, per germline. Unmatched junction bases numbered 6, after V lost 4 bases and J lost 4 bases. The CDR3 has 15 residues. Profiled with immunoSEQ multiplex PCR; TCRdb holds only in-frame clones, not every one. The table records tens of thousands of clones, 75% to 90% of them present only once. Sequenced here: CD8+ T cells from peripheral blood mononuclear cells, sampled in the first trimester of pregnancy. This clonotype was sampled from a female donor with multiple sclerosis, enrolled in a pregnancy study. V and J are TRBV5-1 and TRBJ1-1, with TRBD1 identical over 11 bases. This chain's CDR3 is CASSAPGQGATEAFF. The CDR3 coding sequence is TGCGCCAGCAGCGCCCCCGGACAGGGGGCCACTGAAGCTTTCTTT.